The rows below give T cell receptor beta chains drawn from one sample of a study of T cell responses to AZD1222 COVID-19 vaccine. Method: immunoSEQ multiplex PCR; TCRdb's copy keeps in-frame clones and lacks some. The data hold approximately 97,000 clones, with 85% to 90% observed a single time. Sequenced here: peripheral blood, sampled on day 0 of AZD1222 vaccination. The source of these receptors is an adult in good health. The CDR3 runs from the conserved cysteine through the conserved F or W. A D gene is named only where the DNA matches it firmly. Expanded clones get a size class; other rows say once, few or many, or leave the size out.

>TRBJ2-2|TRBV18|once|TRBD1
CASSPGQDDTGELFF
TGTGCCAGCTCACCAGGACAGGACGACACCGGGGAGCTGTTTTTT
>TRBJ2-6|TRBV19|.|.
CASSRLLSSGANVLTF
TGTGCCAGTAGTAGATTACTCAGCTCTGGGGCCAACGTCCTGACTTTC
>TRBJ1-2|TRBV5-4|.|.
CASSLGAGTDGYTF
TGTGCCAGCAGCTTGGGGGCAGGGACGGATGGCTACACCTTC
>TRBJ2-7|TRBV28|.|.
CASRPALDYEQYF
TGTGCCAGCAGGCCGGCCTTAGACTACGAGCAGTACTTC
>TRBJ1-4|TRBV19|few|.
CASTTAIGVATNEKLFF
TGTGCCAGTACCACGGCTATCGGGGTTGCAACTAATGAAAAACTGTTTTTT
>TRBJ2-7|TRBV19|.|.
CASNRRTGGNYEQYF
TGTGCCAGTAACCGACGAACCGGAGGGAACTACGAGCAGTACTTC
>TRBJ2-5|TRBV14|.|.
CASSQDLGKETQYF
TGTGCCAGCAGCCAAGATCTCGGGAAAGAGACCCAGTACTTC
>TRBJ2-1|TRBV7-2|few|.
CASSLQVYNEQFF
TGTGCCAGCAGCTTACAGGTATACAATGAGCAGTTCTTC
>TRBJ1-5|TRBV19|.|TRBD1
CASSIRHRGNNQPQHF
TGTGCCAGTAGTATCCGGCACAGGGGAAACAATCAGCCCCAGCATTTT
>TRBJ2-3|TRBV7-8|.|.
CASSPGTATDTQYF
TGTGCCAGCAGCCCCGGGACGGCGACCGATACGCAGTATTTT
>TRBJ2-7|TRBV5-1|.|.
CASSLDRETYEQYF
TGCGCCAGCAGCTTGGACAGGGAGACCTACGAGCAGTACTTC
>TRBJ1-5|TRBV19|.|.
CATAPLSSNQPQHF
TGTGCCACCGCGCCCCTATCGAGCAATCAGCCCCAGCATTTT
>TRBJ2-7|TRBV7-2|.|TRBD1
CASSSTGAPSYEQYF
TGTGCCAGCAGCTCGACAGGGGCCCCCTCCTACGAGCAGTACTTC
>TRBJ1-5|TRBV10-1|.|.
CASSLDFRAPAIQPQHF
TGCGCCAGCAGTCTCGATTTCCGGGCCCCGGCAATTCAGCCCCAGCATTTT
>TRBJ2-7|TRBV5-1|.|.
CASSVPGFEQYF
TGCGCCAGCAGCGTCCCAGGGTTCGAGCAGTACTTC
>TRBJ1-2|TRBV7-6|.|.
CASSLGSPGGDGYTF
TGTGCCAGCAGCTTGGGCAGTCCAGGAGGTGATGGCTACACCTTC
>TRBJ1-1|TRBV5-1|.|TRBD1
CASSPGIGGTENTEAFF
TGCGCCAGCAGCCCGGGGATCGGCGGGACAGAGAACACTGAAGCTTTCTTT
>TRBJ2-2|TRBV5-1|.|TRBD1
CASSKGTANTGELFF
TGCGCCAGCAGCAAGGGGACAGCGAACACCGGGGAGCTGTTTTTT
>TRBJ1-2|TRBV30|.|.
CAWSRDSYYGYTF
TGTGCCTGGAGCCGAGACAGTTACTATGGCTACACCTTC
>TRBJ2-3|TRBV7-2|.|TRBD1
CASSPGGHTQYF
TGTGCCAGCAGCCCAGGGGGACATACGCAGTATTTT
>TRBJ1-3|TRBV6-6|.|.
CASSPLPGRRFSGNTIYF
TGTGCCAGCAGTCCCCTTCCGGGCCGCCGTTTCTCTGGAAACACCATATATTTT
>TRBJ1-4|TRBV27|.|TRBD1
CASSLGTGVEKLFF
TGTGCCAGCAGTCTAGGGACAGGGGTTGAAAAACTGTTTTTT
>TRBJ2-5|TRBV7-8|.|.
CASSLVRGLLQETQYF
TGTGCCAGCAGCTTAGTCAGGGGACTTCTGCAAGAGACCCAGTACTTC
>TRBJ1-5|TRBV9|.|TRBD1
CASSVGQGAQPQHF
TGTGCCAGCAGCGTCGGACAGGGGGCTCAGCCCCAGCATTTT
>TRBJ1-3|TRBV3-1/TRBV3-2|.|TRBD1
CASSQAGWGFTGAGNTIYF
TGTGCCAGCAGCCAAGCGGGGTGGGGGTTTACAGGGGCCGGAAACACCATATATTTT
>TRBJ2-1|TRBV7-2|.|TRBD2
CASSLAASGGDNEQFF
TGTGCCAGCAGCTTAGCGGCTAGCGGGGGGGACAATGAGCAGTTCTTC
>TRBJ2-7|TRBV5-3|.|.
CARSLGRSYEQYF
TGTGCCAGAAGCTTGGGGAGGTCCTACGAGCAGTACTTC
>TRBJ2-6|TRBV5-1|.|.
CASSQRAGVYSGANVLTF
TGCGCCAGCAGCCAGAGGGCAGGGGTCTACTCTGGGGCCAACGTCCTGACTTTC
>TRBJ2-7|TRBV5-6|.|.
CASSLALGVRDEQYF
TGTGCCAGCAGCTTGGCCCTCGGGGTACGTGACGAGCAGTACTTC
>TRBJ1-6|TRBV19|.|TRBD1
CASRPGQDAFWGSPLHF
TGTGCCAGCCGACCGGGACAGGATGCCTTTTGGGGTTCACCCCTCCACTTT
>TRBJ1-1|TRBV21-1|.|.
CASSLQTNTEAFF
TGTGCCAGCAGCTTACAGACGAACACTGAAGCTTTCTTT
>TRBJ2-1|TRBV14|.|TRBD2
CASSQSPRGGIAGRGYNEQFF
TGTGCCAGCAGCCAATCTCCGCGGGGCGGGATAGCGGGCAGAGGATACAATGAGCAGTTCTTC
>TRBJ2-7|TRBV12-3/TRBV12-4|.|.
CASSLGSTYEQYF
TGTGCCAGCAGTTTAGGGAGCACCTACGAGCAGTACTTC
>TRBJ1-1|TRBV7-2|.|TRBD1
CASSNRGWGTEAFF
TGTGCCAGCAGCAACAGGGGGTGGGGCACTGAAGCTTTCTTT
>TRBJ1-1|TRBV5-4|.|TRBD1
CASSKGQGDLNTEAFF
TGTGCCAGCAGCAAGGGACAGGGTGATTTGAACACTGAAGCTTTCTTT
>TRBJ2-7|TRBV5-6|.|.
CASSSDAGHQIYEQYF
TGTGCCAGCAGCTCGGATGCGGGGCACCAAATCTACGAGCAGTACTTC
>TRBJ2-3|TRBV5-1|medium-sized|.
CASSVGGPRTDTQYF
TGCGCCAGCTCGGTGGGTGGGCCCCGCACAGATACGCAGTATTTT
>TRBJ1-5|TRBV6-2/TRBV6-3|.|.
CASSYPQPTQHF
TGTGCCAGCAGTTACCCCCAGCCGACCCAGCATTTT
>TRBJ2-4|TRBV19|.|.
CASSQRWIAKNIQYF
TGTGCCAGTAGTCAAAGGTGGATAGCCAAAAACATTCAGTACTTC
>TRBJ1-6|TRBV2|.|.
CASTAYNSPLHF
TGTGCCAGCACGGCCTATAATTCACCCCTCCACTTT
>TRBJ1-6|TRBV30|.|.
CAWSLPGQPNSPLHF
TGTGCCTGGAGTCTACCGGGACAACCAAATTCACCCCTCCACTTT
>TRBJ1-6|TRBV27|.|TRBD1
CASSLDRGYSPLHF
TGTGCCAGCAGTTTGGACAGGGGGTATTCACCCCTCCACTTT
>TRBJ1-4|TRBV2|.|TRBD1
CASKQGAQGEKLFF
TGTGCCAGCAAGCAGGGGGCGCAGGGAGAAAAACTGTTTTTT
>TRBJ2-1|TRBV12-5|.|.
CASGPQHGNEQFF
TGTGCTAGTGGGCCACAACATGGCAATGAGCAGTTCTTC
>TRBJ1-6|TRBV5-6|.|.
CASSPGWGPSPLHF
TGTGCCAGCAGCCCCGGATGGGGGCCGTCACCCCTCCACTTT
>TRBJ1-1|TRBV7-8|few|.
CASSLQENTEAFF
TGTGCCAGCAGCTTACAGGAGAACACTGAAGCTTTCTTT
>TRBJ1-1|TRBV28|few|.
CASSLIRENTEAFF
TGTGCCAGCAGTTTGATCAGGGAGAACACTGAAGCTTTCTTT
>TRBJ1-2|TRBV2|.|.
CASSLSGPGYTF
TGTGCCAGCAGTCTATCTGGGCCTGGCTACACCTTC
>TRBJ2-1|TRBV30|.|.
CAWGLGAVSYNEQFF
TGTGCCTGGGGTCTGGGGGCAGTCTCCTACAATGAGCAGTTCTTC
>TRBJ2-7|TRBV25-1|few|TRBD2
CASSEGHTGGEQYF
TGTGCCAGCAGTGAAGGACACACGGGGGGCGAGCAGTACTTC
>TRBJ1-4|TRBV2|.|.
CASSDSGGTNEKLFF
TGTGCCAGCAGTGACTCGGGGGGGACTAATGAAAAACTGTTTTTT
>TRBJ2-3|TRBV4-3|.|TRBD2
CASSQGLAGADTQYF
TGCGCCAGCAGCCAAGGACTAGCGGGAGCAGATACGCAGTATTTT
>TRBJ1-2|TRBV6-2/TRBV6-3|.|.
CASSYWGLDRASGGYTF
TGTGCCAGCAGTTATTGGGGTCTAGACCGAGCTTCGGGTGGCTACACCTTC
>TRBJ2-5|TRBV7-8|.|.
CASSLIRAVVRGETQYF
TGTGCCAGCAGCTTAATACGAGCGGTCGTTCGAGGGGAGACCCAGTACTTC
>TRBJ1-2|TRBV2|.|.
CASSEIMIYTF
TGTGCCAGCAGTGAAATAATGATCTACACCTTC
>TRBJ2-3|TRBV9|few|.
CASSVEGGTVTDTQYF
TGTGCCAGCAGCGTAGAAGGGGGGACAGTCACAGATACGCAGTATTTT
>TRBJ1-3|TRBV14|.|.
CASSPRGHVRSGNTIYF
TGTGCCAGCAGCCCTCGGGGTCACGTTCGCTCTGGAAACACCATATATTTT
>TRBJ2-1|TRBV28|.|TRBD2
CASTPGLAGGRVFF
TGTGCCAGCACTCCCGGGCTAGCGGGAGGGCGTGTGTTCTTC